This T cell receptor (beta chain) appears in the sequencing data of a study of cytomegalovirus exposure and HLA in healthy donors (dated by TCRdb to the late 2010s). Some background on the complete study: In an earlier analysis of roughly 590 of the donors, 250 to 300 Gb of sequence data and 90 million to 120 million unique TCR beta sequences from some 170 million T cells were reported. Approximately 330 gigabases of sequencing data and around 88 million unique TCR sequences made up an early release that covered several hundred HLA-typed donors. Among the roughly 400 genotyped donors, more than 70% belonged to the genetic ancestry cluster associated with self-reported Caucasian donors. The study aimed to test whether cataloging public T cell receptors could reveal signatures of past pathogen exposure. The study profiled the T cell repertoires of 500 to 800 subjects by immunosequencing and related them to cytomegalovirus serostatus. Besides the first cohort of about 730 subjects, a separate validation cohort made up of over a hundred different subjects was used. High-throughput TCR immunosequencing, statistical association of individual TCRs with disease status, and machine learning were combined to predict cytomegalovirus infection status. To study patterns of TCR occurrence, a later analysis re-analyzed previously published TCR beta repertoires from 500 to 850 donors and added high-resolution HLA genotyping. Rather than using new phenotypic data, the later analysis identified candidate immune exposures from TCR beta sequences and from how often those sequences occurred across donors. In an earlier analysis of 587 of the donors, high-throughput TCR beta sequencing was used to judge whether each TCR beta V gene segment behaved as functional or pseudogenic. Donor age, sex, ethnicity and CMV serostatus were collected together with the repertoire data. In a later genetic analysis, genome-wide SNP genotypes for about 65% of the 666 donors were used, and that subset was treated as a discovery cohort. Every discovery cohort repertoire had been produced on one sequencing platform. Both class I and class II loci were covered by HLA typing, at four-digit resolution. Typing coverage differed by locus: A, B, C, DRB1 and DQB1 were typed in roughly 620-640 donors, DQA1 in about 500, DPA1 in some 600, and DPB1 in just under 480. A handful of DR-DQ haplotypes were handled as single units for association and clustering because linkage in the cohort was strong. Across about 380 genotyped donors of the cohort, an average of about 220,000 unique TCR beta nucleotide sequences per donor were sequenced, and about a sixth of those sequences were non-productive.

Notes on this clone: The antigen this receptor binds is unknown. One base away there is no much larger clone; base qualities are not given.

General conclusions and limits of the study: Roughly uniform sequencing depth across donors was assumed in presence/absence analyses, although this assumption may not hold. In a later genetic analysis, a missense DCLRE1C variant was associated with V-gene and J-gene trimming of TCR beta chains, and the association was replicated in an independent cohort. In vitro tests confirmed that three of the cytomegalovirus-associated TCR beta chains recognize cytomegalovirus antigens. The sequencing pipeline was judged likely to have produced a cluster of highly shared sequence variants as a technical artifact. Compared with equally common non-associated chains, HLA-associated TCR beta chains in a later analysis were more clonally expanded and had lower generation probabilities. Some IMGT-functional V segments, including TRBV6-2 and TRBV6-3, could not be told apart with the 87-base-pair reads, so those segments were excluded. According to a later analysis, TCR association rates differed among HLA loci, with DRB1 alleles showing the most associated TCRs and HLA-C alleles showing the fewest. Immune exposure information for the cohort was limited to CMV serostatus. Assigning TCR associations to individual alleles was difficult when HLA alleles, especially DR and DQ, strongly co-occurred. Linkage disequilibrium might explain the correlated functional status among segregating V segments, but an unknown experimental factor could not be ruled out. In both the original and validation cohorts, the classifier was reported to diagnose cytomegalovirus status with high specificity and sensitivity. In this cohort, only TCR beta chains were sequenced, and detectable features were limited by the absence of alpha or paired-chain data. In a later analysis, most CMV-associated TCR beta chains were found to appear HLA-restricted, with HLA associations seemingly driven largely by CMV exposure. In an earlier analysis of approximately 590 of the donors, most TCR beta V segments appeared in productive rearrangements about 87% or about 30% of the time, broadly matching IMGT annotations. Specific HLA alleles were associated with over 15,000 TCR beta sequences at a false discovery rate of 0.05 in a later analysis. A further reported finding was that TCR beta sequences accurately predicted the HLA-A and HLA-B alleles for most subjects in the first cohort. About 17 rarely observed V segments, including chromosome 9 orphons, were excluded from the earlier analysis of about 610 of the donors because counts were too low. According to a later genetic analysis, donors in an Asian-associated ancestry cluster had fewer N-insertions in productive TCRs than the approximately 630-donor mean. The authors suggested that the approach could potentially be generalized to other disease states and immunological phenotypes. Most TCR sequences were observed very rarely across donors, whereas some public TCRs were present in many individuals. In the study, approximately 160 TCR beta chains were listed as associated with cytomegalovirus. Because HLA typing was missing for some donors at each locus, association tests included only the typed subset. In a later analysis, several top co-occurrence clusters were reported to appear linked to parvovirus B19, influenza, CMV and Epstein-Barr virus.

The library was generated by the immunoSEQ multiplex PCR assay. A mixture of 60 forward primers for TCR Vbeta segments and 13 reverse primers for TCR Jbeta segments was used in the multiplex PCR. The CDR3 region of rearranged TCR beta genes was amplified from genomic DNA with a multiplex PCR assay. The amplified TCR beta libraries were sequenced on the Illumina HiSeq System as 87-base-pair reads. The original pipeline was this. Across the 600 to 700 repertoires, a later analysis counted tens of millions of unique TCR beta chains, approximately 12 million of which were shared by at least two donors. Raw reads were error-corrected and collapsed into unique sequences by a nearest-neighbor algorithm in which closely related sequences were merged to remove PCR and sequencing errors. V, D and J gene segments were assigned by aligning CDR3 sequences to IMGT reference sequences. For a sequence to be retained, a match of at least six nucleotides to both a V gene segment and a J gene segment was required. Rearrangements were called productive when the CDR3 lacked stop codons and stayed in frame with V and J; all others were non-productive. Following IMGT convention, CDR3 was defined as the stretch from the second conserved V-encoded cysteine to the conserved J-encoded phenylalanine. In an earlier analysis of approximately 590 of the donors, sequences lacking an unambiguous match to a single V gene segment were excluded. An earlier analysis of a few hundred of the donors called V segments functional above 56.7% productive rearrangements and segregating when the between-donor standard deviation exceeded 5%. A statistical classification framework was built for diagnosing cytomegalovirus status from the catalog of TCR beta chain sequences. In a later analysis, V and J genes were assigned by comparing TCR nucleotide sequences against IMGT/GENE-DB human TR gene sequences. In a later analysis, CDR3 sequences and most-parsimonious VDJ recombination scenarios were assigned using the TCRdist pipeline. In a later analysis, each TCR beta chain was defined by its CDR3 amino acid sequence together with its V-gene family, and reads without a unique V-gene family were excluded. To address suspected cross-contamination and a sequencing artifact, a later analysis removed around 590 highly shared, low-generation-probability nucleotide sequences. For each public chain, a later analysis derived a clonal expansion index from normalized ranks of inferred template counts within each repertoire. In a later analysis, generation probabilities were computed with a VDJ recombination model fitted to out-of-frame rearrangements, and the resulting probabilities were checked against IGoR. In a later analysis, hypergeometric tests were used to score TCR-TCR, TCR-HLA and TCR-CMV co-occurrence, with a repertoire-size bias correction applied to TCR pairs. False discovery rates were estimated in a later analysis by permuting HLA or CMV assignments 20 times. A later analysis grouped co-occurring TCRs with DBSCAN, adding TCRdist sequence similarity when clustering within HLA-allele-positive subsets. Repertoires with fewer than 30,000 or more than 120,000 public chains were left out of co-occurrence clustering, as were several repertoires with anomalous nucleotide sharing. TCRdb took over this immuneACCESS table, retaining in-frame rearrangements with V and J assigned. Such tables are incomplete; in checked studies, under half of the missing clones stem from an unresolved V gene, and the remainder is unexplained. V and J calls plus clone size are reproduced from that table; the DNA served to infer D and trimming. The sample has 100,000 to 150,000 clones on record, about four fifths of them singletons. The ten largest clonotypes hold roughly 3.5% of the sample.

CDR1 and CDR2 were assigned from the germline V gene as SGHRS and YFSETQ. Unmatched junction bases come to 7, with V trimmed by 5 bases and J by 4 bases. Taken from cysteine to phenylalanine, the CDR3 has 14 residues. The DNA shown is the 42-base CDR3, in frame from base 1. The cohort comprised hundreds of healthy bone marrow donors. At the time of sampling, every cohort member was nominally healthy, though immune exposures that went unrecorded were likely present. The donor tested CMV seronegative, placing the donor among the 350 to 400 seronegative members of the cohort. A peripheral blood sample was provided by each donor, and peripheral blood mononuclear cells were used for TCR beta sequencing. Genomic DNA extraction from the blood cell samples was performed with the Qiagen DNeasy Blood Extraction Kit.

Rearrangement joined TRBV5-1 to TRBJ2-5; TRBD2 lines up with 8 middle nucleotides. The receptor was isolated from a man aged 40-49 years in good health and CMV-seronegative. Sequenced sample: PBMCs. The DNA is TGCGCCAGCAGAGCCGTCGGGGGGGGAGAGACCCAGTACTTC. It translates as CASRAVGGGETQYF.